A single T cell receptor (beta chain) is shown here with its context. Its antigen is still unknown. Germline V gene lookup returns CDR1 MNHEY and CDR2 SVGAGI. The ends were cut back, 10 bases at V and 0 bases at J, with 12 bases in the middle. The CDR3 is 13 residues long. The sample is drawn from a study of cytotoxic CD8 clonotypes in ibrutinib-treated CLL. Background on the study: The study recorded mean values of about 260,000 productive templates and 94,082 productive rearrangements per sample. Study outcomes and limitations: Public clonotypes (which were uncommon) either contracted or remained stable on treatment. Clonality measured at baseline exceeded age-matched healthy donors, tracking circulating CD8+ T-cell counts.

Sequencing used immunoSEQ multiplex PCR; TCRdb keeps in-frame clones, though not all of them. This table holds under 150,000 clones, 75% to 95% found once. This specimen was PBMCs, taken after 12 months of ibrutinib treatment. This sequence joins TRBV6-5 and TRBJ1-2, with D possibly being TRBD1 (6 bases). The TCR sequence derives from a human donor with chronic lymphocytic leukemia. The CDR3 region is CAILDSSNYGYTF. CDR3 coding DNA: TGTGCCATACTGGACAGTTCTAACTATGGCTACACCTTC.